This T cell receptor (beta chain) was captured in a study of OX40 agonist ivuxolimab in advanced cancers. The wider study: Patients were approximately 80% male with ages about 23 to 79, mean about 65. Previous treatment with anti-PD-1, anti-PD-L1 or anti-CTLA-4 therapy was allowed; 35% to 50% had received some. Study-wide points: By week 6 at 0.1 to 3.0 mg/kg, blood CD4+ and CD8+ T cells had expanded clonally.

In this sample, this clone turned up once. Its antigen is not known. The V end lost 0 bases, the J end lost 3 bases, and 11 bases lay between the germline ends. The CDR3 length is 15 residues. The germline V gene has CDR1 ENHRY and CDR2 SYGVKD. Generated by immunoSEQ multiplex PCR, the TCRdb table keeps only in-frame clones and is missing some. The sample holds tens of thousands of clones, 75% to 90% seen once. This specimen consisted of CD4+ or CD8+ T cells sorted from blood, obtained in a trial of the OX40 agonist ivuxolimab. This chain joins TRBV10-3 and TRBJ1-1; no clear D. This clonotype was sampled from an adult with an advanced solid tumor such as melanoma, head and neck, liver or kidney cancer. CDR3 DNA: TGTGCCATCAGTGAGTCGACGTCCGGGTACACTGAAGCTTTCTTT. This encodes CAISESTSGYTEAFF.